This TCR beta chain was captured in a study of technical replicates of blood from a few donors. Clones were sequenced by immunoSEQ multiplex PCR, and TCRdb holds only the in-frame ones, with some missing. The repertoire has some 80,000 clones, about 95% of them found once; the top ten carry 0.38%. Germline V gene data show CDR1 as SEHNR and CDR2 as FQNEAQ (reference sequence). This CDR3 has 15 residues. Trimming shortened V by 6 bases and J by 0 bases, and 9 bases separated the two germline ends. The chain has TRBV7-9 and TRBJ2-6; TRBD2 might be the D (5 bases). The clonotype was recovered from a human donor in good health. The sequenced sample consisted of T cells isolated from PBMCs. Written as DNA, the CDR3 is TGTGCCAGCAGACTCCGGGGCTCTGGGGCCAACGTCCTGACTTTC. Residues: CASRLRGSGANVLTF.